These 15 T cell receptor beta chains were sequenced from one sample in a study of T cell responses to AZD1222 COVID-19 vaccine. Sequenced by immunoSEQ multiplex PCR; TCRdb stores in-frame clones only, minus some. This table has 95,000 to 130,000 clones, just over 85% appearing once. The starting material was peripheral blood, obtained on day 0 of AZD1222 vaccination. The source is an adult in good health.

This clone occurred once. The J gene is TRBJ2-1, the V gene TRBV3-1 (or the pseudogene TRBV3-2); the D gene is possibly TRBD1 (5 bases). Trimming took 4 bases from V and 6 from J, leaving 13 bases between them. Germline V gives CDR1 LGHDT, CDR2 YNNKEL (reference sequence). The CDR3 runs 14 residues. CDR3 nucleotides: TGTGCCAGCAGCCCCGCCGACAGCCTCAATGAGCAGTTCTTC. Residues: CASSPADSLNEQFF.

The rearrangement uses TRBV28 and TRBJ2-7; TRBD1 aligns across 8 bases. Germline lookup yields CDR1 MDHEN and CDR2 SYDVKM. The CDR3 is made up of 14 amino acids. Trimming cost V 2 bases and J 7 bases; bases outside gene matches: 7. The CDR3 DNA reads as TGTGCCAGCAGTTTAGGACAGGGACTTTCAGAGCAGTACTTC. This sequence encodes CASSLGQGLSEQYF. Drawing the rest from reference TRBV28 and TRBJ2-7, the complete variable domain is DVKVTQSSRYLVKRTGEKVFLECVQDMDHENMFWYRQDPGLGLRLIYFSYDVKMKEKGDIPEGYSVSREKKERFSLILESASTNQTSMYLCASSLGQGLSEQYFGPGTRLTVT.

V usage is TRBV9 and J usage is TRBJ2-5, with unresolved D. Trimming removed 3 bases at V and 4 bases at J, with 10 bases between. Looked up from germline, CDR1 is SGDLS and CDR2 is YYNGEE. The CDR3 runs 13 residues. The CDR3 spells CASSDVTLETQYF. For the CDR3, the DNA is TGTGCCAGCAGCGACGTGACCCTAGAGACCCAGTACTTC.

In nucleotides, the CDR3 is TGTGCCAGCAGCGCAAGTCGGTTTCTCGAATCTGGAAACACCATATATTTT. Its protein is CASSASRFLESGNTIYF. The J gene is TRBJ1-3, the V gene TRBV7-8; no clear D. Germline CDR1 SGHVS, CDR2 FQNEAQ. CDR3 length: 17 residues. V lost 5 bases and J 1 base, leaving 18 bases between the germline ends.

The genes are TRBV7-8 and TRBJ2-7, with a weak D call TRBD2 (5 bases). The V gene's germline CDR1 is SGHVS and CDR2 FQNEAQ. The length of the CDR3 is 12 residues. Trimming cost V 10 bases and J 6 bases, with 16 bases left between them. This CDR3 is CATQTAGVEQYF. CDR3 nucleotides: TGTGCCACGCAAACGGCCGGGGTCGAGCAGTACTTC.

The chain couples TRBV9 to TRBJ1-2; weak D call: TRBD1 (6 bases). Trimming cost V 5 bases and J 2 bases, with 16 bases left between them. Germline V lookup: CDR1 SGDLS, CDR2 YYNGEE. This CDR3 is 15 amino acids long. The CDR3 reads CASRKGGGDNYGYTF. The CDR3 DNA sequence: TGTGCCAGCAGGAAGGGGGGAGGGGACAACTATGGCTACACCTTC.

The chain uses TRBV4-1 and TRBJ2-7; 15 positions match TRBD2. The CDR3 is 17 amino acids. Germline V gives CDR1 MGHRA, CDR2 YSYEKL. The V segment lost 0 bases and the J segment 7 bases; nucleotides outside the gene matches: 7. The chain's CDR3 is CASSQEPGLAGGGEQYF. CDR3 DNA: TGCGCCAGCAGCCAAGAACCGGGACTAGCGGGAGGAGGGGAGCAGTACTTC.

The genes are TRBV4-1 and TRBJ2-7; 10 bases agree with TRBD1. Germline values: CDR1 MGHRA, CDR2 YSYEKL. CDR3 size: 16 residues. V was pared by 0 bases and J by 2 bases, with 4 bases of the junction left unmatched. The CDR3 nucleotides are TGCGCCAGCAGCCAAGAGGGGGGACAGGGGACCTACGAGCAGTACTTC. It is translated as CASSQEGGQGTYEQYF.

The chain recombines TRBV6-5 with TRBJ2-7, with D unclear. The V and J ends lost 4 bases and 5 bases respectively, with 15 bases between them. In germline, CDR1 is MNHEY, CDR2 SVGAGI. The CDR3 runs 14 residues. In nucleotides, the CDR3 is TGTGCCAGCAGTTTCGGTTTGGGCTTAGACGAGCAGTACTTC. The encoded protein is CASSFGLGLDEQYF.

This chain connects TRBV3-1 (or the pseudogene TRBV3-2) to TRBJ1-3; D is uncertain. Trimming shortened V by 4 bases and J by 4 bases, and 11 bases separated the two germline ends. Germline V gene sequence: CDR1 LGHDT, CDR2 YNNKEL (reference sequence). The CDR3 is 14 amino acids. The CDR3 region has the DNA TGTGCCAGCAGCCCCGTGAGTTACGGAAACACCATATATTTT. It is translated as CASSPVSYGNTIYF.

This clone has more than one count but fewer than ten. As DNA, the CDR3 is TGCGCCAGCAGCTTAACAGGGGTAACTGAAGCTTTCTTT. Encoded protein: CASSLTGVTEAFF. The genes are TRBV5-1 and TRBJ1-1, with 7 bases that match TRBD1. Germline-derived CDR1 and CDR2 are SGHRS and YFSETQ. The CDR3 covers 13 residues. V lost 2 bases to trimming and J lost 5 bases; unmatched junction nucleotides: 3.

The chain has TRBV6-2 or TRBV6-3 and TRBJ2-7; TRBD1 aligns across 11 bases. The trim removed 5 bases at V and 1 base at J, leaving 7 bases unmatched. Germline V gene lookup returns CDR1 MNHEY and CDR2 SVGEGT. The CDR3 consists of 16 residues. CDR3 in DNA: TGTGCCAGCAGTGGACAGGGGGCATTTTTGTCCTACGAGCAGTACTTC. Translated, it gives CASSGQGAFLSYEQYF.

The chain joins TRBV29-1 to TRBJ2-7, with 12 bases lining up with TRBD2. The CDR3 totals 15 residues. CDR1 is SQVTM, CDR2 ANQGSEA, per germline. V lost 3 bases and J lost 6; bases outside the gene matches: 9. CDR3 residues: CSVEVTSGRSSEQYF. The CDR3 DNA sequence: TGCAGCGTTGAGGTCACTAGCGGGAGGTCGAGCGAGCAGTACTTC.

This clone was seen only a few times. This chain links TRBV24-1 with TRBJ1-1; D is unresolved. The CDR3 runs to 12 residues. Germline lookup yields CDR1 KGHDR and CDR2 SFDVKD. V was shortened by 7 bases and J by 0 bases, with 5 bases between the two germline ends. The CDR3, as DNA: TGTGCCACCAGACTGCTGAACACTGAAGCTTTCTTT. Protein sequence: CATRLLNTEAFF.

The chain uses TRBV25-1 and TRBJ1-2, with 10 bases identical to TRBD1. Unmatched junction bases numbered 3, after V lost 2 bases and J lost 3 bases. Germline V lookup: CDR1 MGHDK, CDR2 SYGVNS. CDR3 length: 15 amino acids. For the CDR3, the DNA is TGTGCCAGCAGTGAACCCGGGACAGGGGACTATGGCTACACCTTC. Translation: CASSEPGTGDYGYTF.